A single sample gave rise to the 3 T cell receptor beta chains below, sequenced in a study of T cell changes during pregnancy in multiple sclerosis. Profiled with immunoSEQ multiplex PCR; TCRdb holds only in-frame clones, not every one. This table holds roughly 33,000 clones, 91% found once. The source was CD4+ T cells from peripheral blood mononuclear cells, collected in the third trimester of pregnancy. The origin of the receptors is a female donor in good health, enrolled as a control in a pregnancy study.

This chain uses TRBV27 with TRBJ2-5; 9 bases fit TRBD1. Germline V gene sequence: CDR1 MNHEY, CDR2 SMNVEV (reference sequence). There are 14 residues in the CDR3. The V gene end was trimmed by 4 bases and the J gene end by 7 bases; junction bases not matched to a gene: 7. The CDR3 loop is CASSSSGQGGTQYF. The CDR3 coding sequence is TGTGCCAGCAGTTCATCGGGACAGGGTGGGACCCAGTACTTC.

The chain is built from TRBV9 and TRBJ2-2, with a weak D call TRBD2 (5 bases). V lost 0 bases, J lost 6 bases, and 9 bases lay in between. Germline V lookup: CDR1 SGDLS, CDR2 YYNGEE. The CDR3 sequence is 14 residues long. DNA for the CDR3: TGTGCCAGCAGCGTAGGGACTTTAGCCGGGGAGCTGTTTTTT. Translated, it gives CASSVGTLAGELFF.

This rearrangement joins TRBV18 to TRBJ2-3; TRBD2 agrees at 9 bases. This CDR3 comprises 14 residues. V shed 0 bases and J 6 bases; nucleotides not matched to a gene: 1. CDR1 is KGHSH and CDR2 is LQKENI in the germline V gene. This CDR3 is CASSPPSGSDTQYF. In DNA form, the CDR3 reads TGTGCCAGCTCACCACCTAGCGGGAGTGATACGCAGTATTTT.